The sequence of this TCR beta chain was determined in a study of blood T cell repertoires in COVID-19 (dated by TCRdb to 2020 to 2021). For the wider study: Collaborator samples came from the United States, Italy and Spain and covered acute and convalescent phases of COVID-19. The prospective study material was composed of cDNA or gDNA derived from T cells, B-cell-depleted T cells, or PBMCs. Deeply sampled blood TCRbeta repertoires from subjects exposed to, actively infected with, or recovered from COVID-19 were included in the dataset. The repertoires were released in a freely available public database meant as a resource for research on the immune response to SARS-CoV-2. Samples were obtained from the ongoing ImmuneRACE study (first 160 participants) and from 950 to 1,500 subjects provided by 6 global collaborators. Nearly every sample came with metadata listing a de-identified subject ID, COVID-19 status, age in years and sex. HLA class I and class II types, where available, came from metadata supplied by the sample provider rather than from assay-based typing. Findings and caveats that apply to the study as a whole: Clinical and demographic metadata were provided uncurated, with the amount varying by source and participant.

The CDR3 covers 12 residues, taking in both the cysteine and the phenylalanine. Only CDR3 DNA is held: 36 bases, read in frame from base 1. Relative to germline, V is 2 bases shorter and J is 7 bases shorter, with 6 bases between their ends. Each collaborating institution followed its own protocols to collect whole blood in K2EDTA tubes. Collaborator samples were shipped for TCRbeta analysis as frozen whole blood, isolated PBMCs, or DNA extracted from either sample type. This clone was detected once. This receptor's antigen is unknown. Per-base quality was not reported, and no clone a single base away is much larger than it. At the DNA level, this CDR3 is encoded by other sequences in the same sample as well. The immunoSEQ Assay, a bias-controlled multiplex PCR, was used to amplify TCRbeta CDR3 regions from genomic DNA. Per the authors' processing: The number of nucleated cells in each sample was estimated by amplification of reference gene primers within the assay. To quantify the absolute abundance of each unique TCRbeta CDR3 rearrangement, sequence reads were collapsed and filtered. For each sample, productive Simpson clonality was calculated by taking the square root of Simpson's diversity index across productive rearrangements. TCRdb's version of the immuneACCESS table is confined to in-frame rearrangements and falls short of the full clone set. An unresolved V gene accounts for under half of the shortfall where checked; the remainder is of unknown origin. V and J calls and clone size are copied from that table; D and trimming were computed from the DNA. Counted in this sample were about 270,000 clones; approximately 86% of them appeared once. Approximately 9% of the sample comes from the top ten.

The rearrangement combines TRBV12-3 or TRBV12-4 with TRBJ1-5, with no reliable assignment of the D segment. This clonotype was obtained from a middle-aged man with active or convalescent COVID-19. The sample was peripheral blood. The nucleotides read TGTGCCAGCAGTTTATCGGGGCAGCCCCAGCATTTT. The translation is CASSLSGQPQHF.